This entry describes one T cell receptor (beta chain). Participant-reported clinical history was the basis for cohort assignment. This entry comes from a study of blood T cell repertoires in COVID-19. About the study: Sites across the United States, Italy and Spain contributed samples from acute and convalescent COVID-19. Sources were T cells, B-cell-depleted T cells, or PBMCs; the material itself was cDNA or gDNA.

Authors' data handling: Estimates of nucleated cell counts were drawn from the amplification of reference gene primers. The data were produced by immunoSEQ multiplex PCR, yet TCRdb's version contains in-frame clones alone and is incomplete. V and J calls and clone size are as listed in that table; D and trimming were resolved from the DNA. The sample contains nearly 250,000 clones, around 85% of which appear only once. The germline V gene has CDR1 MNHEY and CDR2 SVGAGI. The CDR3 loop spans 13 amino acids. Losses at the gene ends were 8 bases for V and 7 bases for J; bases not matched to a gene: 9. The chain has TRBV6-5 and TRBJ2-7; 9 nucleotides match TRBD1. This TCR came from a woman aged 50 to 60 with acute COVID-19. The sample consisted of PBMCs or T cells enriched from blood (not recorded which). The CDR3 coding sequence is TGTGCCAGCCCCGACAGGGGGTTTTGGGAGCAGTACTTC. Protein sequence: CASPDRGFWEQYF.